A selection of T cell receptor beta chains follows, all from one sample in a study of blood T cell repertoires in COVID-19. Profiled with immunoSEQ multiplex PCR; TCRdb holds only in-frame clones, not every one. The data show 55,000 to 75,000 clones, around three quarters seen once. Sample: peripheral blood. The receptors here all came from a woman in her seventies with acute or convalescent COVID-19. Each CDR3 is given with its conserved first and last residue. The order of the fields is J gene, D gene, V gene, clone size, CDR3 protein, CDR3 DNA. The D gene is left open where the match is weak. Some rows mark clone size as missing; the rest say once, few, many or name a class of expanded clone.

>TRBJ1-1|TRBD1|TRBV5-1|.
CASSLGTGWDTEAFF
TGCGCCAGCAGCTTGGGGACAGGGTGGGACACTGAAGCTTTCTTT
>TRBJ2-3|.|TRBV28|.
CAIGRRSTDTQYF
TGTGCCATCGGCCGCAGGAGCACAGATACGCAGTATTTT
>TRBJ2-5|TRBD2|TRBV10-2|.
CASSESRAGLAGFGQTQYF
TGCGCCAGCAGTGAGTCGAGGGCGGGACTAGCTGGTTTCGGACAGACCCAGTACTTC
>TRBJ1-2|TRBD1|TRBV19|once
CASSKLGTANYGYTF
TGTGCCAGTAGTAAGCTCGGGACAGCTAACTATGGCTACACCTTC
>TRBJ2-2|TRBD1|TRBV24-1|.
CATSDSQGMNTGELFF
TGTGCCACCAGTGATTCACAGGGGATGAACACCGGGGAGCTGTTTTTT
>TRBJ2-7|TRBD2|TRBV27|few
CASSSLAGDYEQYF
TGTGCCAGCAGTTCTTTAGCGGGGGATTACGAGCAGTACTTC
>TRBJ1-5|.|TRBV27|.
CASSPQVYSNQPQHF
TGTGCCAGCAGTCCACAGGTCTATAGCAATCAGCCCCAGCATTTT
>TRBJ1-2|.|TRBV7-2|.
CASSLKTLRSYGYTF
TGTGCCAGCAGCTTAAAGACCCTCCGGAGCTATGGCTACACCTTC
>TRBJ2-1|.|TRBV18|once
CASSPGGTFGEQFF
TGTGCCAGCTCACCCGGCGGGACCTTTGGTGAGCAGTTCTTC
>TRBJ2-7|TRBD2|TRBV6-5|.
CASSPGGGRQYF
TGTGCCAGCAGTCCGGGGGGGGGCCGGCAGTACTTC
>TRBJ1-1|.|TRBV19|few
CASSMGRGDTEAFF
TGTGCCAGTAGTATGGGACGGGGGGACACTGAAGCTTTCTTT
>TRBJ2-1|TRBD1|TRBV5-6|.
CASSLLRDSLYNEQFF
TGTGCCAGCAGCTTGCTCAGGGACAGCCTCTACAATGAGCAGTTCTTC
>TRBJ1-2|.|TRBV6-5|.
CASSRTRVEGYTF
TGTGCCAGCAGTAGAACGCGGGTGGAAGGCTACACCTTC
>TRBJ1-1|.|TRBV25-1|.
CASTPPGLNTEAFF
TGTGCCAGCACCCCCCCAGGGCTGAACACTGAAGCTTTCTTT
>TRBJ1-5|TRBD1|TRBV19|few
CASNMQGVYNQPQHF
TGTGCCAGTAACATGCAGGGGGTATACAATCAGCCCCAGCATTTT
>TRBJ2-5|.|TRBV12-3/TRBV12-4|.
CASSAAGRETQYF
TGTGCCAGCAGTGCTGCGGGGAGAGAGACCCAGTACTTC
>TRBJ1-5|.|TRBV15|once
CATSRDGVGNQPQHF
TGTGCCACCAGCAGAGACGGAGTGGGCAATCAGCCCCAGCATTTT
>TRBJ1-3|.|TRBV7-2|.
CASSLGPVGNTIYF
TGTGCCAGCAGCTTAGGTCCGGTTGGAAACACCATATATTTT
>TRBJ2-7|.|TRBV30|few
CAWTQTLREQYF
TGTGCCTGGACCCAAACTCTACGCGAGCAGTACTTC
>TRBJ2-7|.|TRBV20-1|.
CSASSLYEQYF
TGCAGTGCTAGCTCACTCTACGAGCAGTACTTC
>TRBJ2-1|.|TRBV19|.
CASSHIAENEQFF
TGTGCCAGTAGTCATATAGCGGAGAATGAGCAGTTCTTC
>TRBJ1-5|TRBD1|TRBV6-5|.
CASWSGQGYQPQHF
TGTGCCAGCTGGTCCGGACAGGGGTATCAGCCCCAGCATTTT
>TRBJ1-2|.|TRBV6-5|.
CASSRQEYGYTF
TGTGCCAGCAGTAGACAGGAGTACGGCTACACCTTC
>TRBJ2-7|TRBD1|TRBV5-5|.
CASSLGDRGRSYEQYF
TGTGCCAGCAGCTTGGGGGACAGGGGGCGTTCCTACGAGCAGTACTTC
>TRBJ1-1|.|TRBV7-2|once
CASSLRTANTEAFF
TGTGCCAGCAGCTTAAGGACAGCGAACACTGAAGCTTTCTTT
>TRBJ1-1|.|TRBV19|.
CASSIRGRNTEAFF
TGTGCCAGTAGTATCAGGGGACGGAACACTGAAGCTTTCTTT
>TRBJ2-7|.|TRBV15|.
CATSRGRNTYEQYF
TGTGCCACCAGCAGAGGTAGAAATACCTACGAGCAGTACTTC
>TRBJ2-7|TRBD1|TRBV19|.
CASRRLTGGDYEQYF
TGTGCCAGTAGGAGATTGACAGGGGGGGACTACGAGCAGTACTTC
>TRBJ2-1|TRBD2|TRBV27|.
CASSTRGSGSNEQFF
TGTGCCAGCAGTACCCGAGGTAGCGGGTCCAATGAGCAGTTCTTC
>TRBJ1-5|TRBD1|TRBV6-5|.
CASKQGASQPQHF
TGTGCCAGCAAACAGGGGGCGTCTCAGCCCCAGCATTTT
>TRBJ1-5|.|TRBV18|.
CASSPMRDQPQHF
TGTGCCAGCTCACCCATGCGGGATCAGCCCCAGCATTTT
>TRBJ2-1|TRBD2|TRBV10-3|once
CAISRGGDEQFF
TGTGCCATCAGCCGGGGGGGAGATGAGCAGTTCTTC